This T cell receptor (beta chain) derives from a study of shared clonotypes between healthy human individuals. Study outcomes and limitations: Donor scarcity curtailed the genetic and exposure-history diversity represented herein.

TCRdb's table, derived via immunoSEQ multiplex PCR, lists solely in-frame clones and lacks some. The sample contains over 700,000 clones, 55% to 75% of which appear only once. This CDR3 region has 14 residues. Per germline, CDR1 SGDLS and CDR2 YYNGEE. Trimming removed 0 bases from V and 4 bases from J, with 10 bases in between. As to this clone: Its antigen is as yet unknown.

The rearrangement uses TRBV9 and TRBJ1-2; D not certain. The source of this sequence is a woman in her 30s in good health. The sample taken for sequencing was memory CD4+ T cells sorted from blood. Subset in this sample: CD45RA-negative fraction. CDR3 residues: CASSVVLASYGYTF. Written as DNA, the CDR3 is TGTGCCAGCAGCGTAGTCCTGGCCAGCTATGGCTACACCTTC.